The 27 T cell receptor beta chains below all came from one sample that was sequenced in a study of naive and memory T cell subsets listed by TCRdb under 2017. Paper-wide results and their limitations: A few larger clonotypes were present in naive repertoires, especially CD8 naive repertoires, and these clonotypes were possibly memory cells re-expressing CD45RA.

Receptors were amplified or captured by UMI-ligation and nested PCR. Instrument used: Illumina MiSeq. The beta constant-region primer consisted of an equimolar mixture of two oligonucleotides that together covered TRBC1 and TRBC2. The ligated cDNA went through four rounds of PCR with nested alpha and beta constant-region primers together with the SP2 primer. TCRdb reworked the public reads: Q25 trimming with fastp, MiXCR clone assembly, productive beta chains retained. All rows with the same CDR3 protein become a single entry with the most common DNA and genes. A total of tens of thousands of distinct CDR3 sequences appear in this sample, roughly 10% of them only once. Clones ranked in the top ten supply 0.13% of the sample. No antigens are known for them. Sequenced material: naive CD4+ T cells from blood. Taken with the paper, the label for cell subset or site translates to: naive T cells, CD45RA high CD27+. The receptors here all came from a human donor in good health.

This clonotype has more than one count but fewer than ten. The V and J genes are TRBV7-9 and TRBJ1-1, with unresolved D. Germline lookup yields CDR1 SEHNR and CDR2 FQNEAQ (reference sequence). Trimming took off 6 bases at V and 8 bases at J, with 13 bases between the two ends. The length of the CDR3 is 12 residues. CDR3 residues: CASSRTDYEAFF. CDR3 nucleotide sequence: TGTGCCAGCAGTCGGACGGATTACGAAGCTTTCTTT.

This chain uses TRBV5-1 with TRBJ2-5, with 8 bases aligning to TRBD2. CDR1 and CDR2 (germline): SGHRS, YFSETQ. The V and J ends lost 4 bases and 3 bases, in that order; junction bases with no gene match: 5. The length of the CDR3 is 14 residues. The CDR3 region is CASSNRGGEETQYF. CDR3 in DNA: TGCGCCAGCAGCAACCGGGGGGGCGAAGAGACCCAGTACTTC.

This clonotype showed up just a few times. The chain recombines TRBV2 with TRBJ2-5, with D possibly matching TRBD1 (6 bases). Trimming removed 6 bases from V and 4 bases from J, with 18 bases in between. Germline V gives CDR1 SNHLY, CDR2 FYNNEI. The CDR3 covers 15 residues. CDR3 protein: CASSVQGVGSETQYF. The CDR3, as DNA: TGTGCCAGCAGCGTACAGGGTGTCGGATCAGAGACCCAGTACTTC.

The table lists this clonotype with a few counts. The chain couples TRBV12-3 or TRBV12-4 to TRBJ2-5; D perhaps matches TRBD1 (6 bases). The CDR3 runs to 14 residues. The V gene lost 6 bases and the J gene lost 5 bases, with 16 bases spanning the gap. The CDR3 sequence: CASSPVDSRETQYF. DNA for the CDR3: TGTGCCAGCAGCCCAGTGGACAGTCGGGAGACCCAGTACTTC.

The rearrangement links TRBV19 to TRBJ2-1; a weak D match, TRBD2 (5 bases). Trimming pared 6 bases from V and 4 bases from J, leaving 16 bases between. Per germline, CDR1 LNHDA and CDR2 SQIVND (reference sequence). The CDR3 covers 15 residues. The CDR3 bases are TGTGCCAGTAGCCTACTAGGGAGCGCGTACAATGAGCAGTTCTTC. Encoded protein: CASSLLGSAYNEQFF.

This clonotype was seen a few times. V and J are TRBV7-2 and TRBJ2-7; D is undetermined. The CDR3 runs to 14 residues. Between the trimmed V and J ends, which lost 1 base and 2 bases, there was a span of 9 bases. Germline V gene lookup returns CDR1 SGHTA and CDR2 FQGNSA. As DNA, the CDR3 is TGTGCCAGCAGCTTAGTACTGGAGACCTACGAGCAGTACTTC. Protein: CASSLVLETYEQYF.

This clonotype was counted between two and nine times. This chain connects TRBV23-1 to TRBJ2-7; no clear D gene. TRBV23-1 is an open reading frame, and its role is uncertain. Between the trimmed V and J ends, which lost 4 bases and 0 bases, there was a span of 13 bases. The CDR3 contains 15 residues. CDR3 nucleotide sequence: TGCGCCAGCAGTCTCGACATGTTCGCCTCCTACGAGCAGTACTTC. Translating it yields CASSLDMFASYEQYF.

The chain has TRBV7-3 and TRBJ2-7, with D possibly being TRBD1 or TRBD2 (6 bases each). V dropped 2 bases and J dropped 7 bases, with 12 bases sitting between them. The length of the CDR3 is 13 residues. The germline V gene encodes CDR1 SGHTA and CDR2 FQGTGA. CDR3 in amino acids: CASSLVGGGEQYF. The CDR3 DNA reads TGTGCCAGCAGCTTAGTGGGGGGCGGAGAGCAGTACTTC.

The chain employs TRBV28 and TRBJ1-5; 8 bases are shared with TRBD1. CDR1 MDHEN and CDR2 SYDVKM come from the germline V gene. The CDR3 is 14 residues long. V lost 6 bases, J lost 6 bases, and 7 bases stayed unmatched. The CDR3 sequence: CASRPDRGSQPQHF. DNA for the CDR3: TGTGCCAGCAGACCCGACAGGGGAAGTCAGCCCCAGCATTTT.

The rearrangement joins TRBV18 to TRBJ1-6, with D possibly TRBD1 on 6 matching bases. The CDR3 totals 14 residues. Germline V lookup: CDR1 KGHSH, CDR2 LQKENI. Trimming stripped 3 bases from V and 6 bases from J, with 9 bases between. The CDR3 DNA reads TGTGCCAGCTCACCGACGGGGGCTAATTCACCCCTCCACTTT. Its translation is CASSPTGANSPLHF.

This clonotype was seen only a few times. The chain joins TRBV29-1 to TRBJ2-4; D possibly corresponds to TRBD2 (5 bases). Germline V lookup: CDR1 SQVTM, CDR2 ANQGSEA. V was pared by 6 bases and J by 0 bases, with 15 bases between. This CDR3 spans 15 amino acids. The CDR3 sequence: CSVPGGPLAKNIQYF. The CDR3 DNA is TGCAGCGTCCCCGGAGGACCCCTAGCCAAAAACATTCAGTACTTC.

The rearrangement links TRBV20-1 to TRBJ2-5, with D maybe TRBD2 (5 bases). Between the trimmed V and J ends, which lost 3 bases and 1 base, there was a span of 12 bases. Germline assignment: CDR1 DFQATT and CDR2 SNEGSKA (reference sequence). The CDR3 contains 14 residues. In DNA, the CDR3 is TGCAGTGCTAGGATGGGGAGATTCCAAGAGACCCAGTACTTC. As protein: CSARMGRFQETQYF.

V and J are TRBV29-1 and TRBJ1-4; no clear D. The germline V and J ends were trimmed by 1 base and 8 bases, with 8 bases remaining between them. CDR1 SQVTM and CDR2 ANQGSEA come from the germline V gene. This CDR3 spans 12 amino acids. DNA for the CDR3: TGCAGCGTTGAAGGGTCTGGGGAAAAACTGTTTTTT. It translates to CSVEGSGEKLFF.

This clonotype was recorded many times. V and J are TRBV5-5 and TRBJ2-5; maybe TRBD1 (5 bases). V lost 0 bases and J 0 bases, leaving 12 bases between the germline ends. CDR3 length equals 16 residues. Germline lookup yields CDR1 SGHKS and CDR2 YYEKEE (reference sequence). CDR3 DNA sequence: TGTGCCAGCAGCTTGGGGGCAGGGCCCAACCAAGAGACCCAGTACTTC. Its protein product is CASSLGAGPNQETQYF.

The genes are TRBV6-6 and TRBJ2-2, with 10 bases matching TRBD2. V lost 6 bases and J lost 7; bases outside the gene matches: 11. Germline CDR1 MNHNY, CDR2 SVGAGI (reference sequence). This CDR3 is 16 amino acids long. CDR3 coding DNA: TGTGCCAGCAGAGCCAGCGGGGGGGGCAATGGCGGGGAGCTGTTTTTT. Amino acids: CASRASGGGNGGELFF.

This clonotype turned up a few times. V usage is TRBV20-1 and J usage is TRBJ2-3, with 7 bases that match TRBD2. Trimming at V came to 5 bases and at J to 0 bases, leaving 11 bases not matched to a gene. The CDR3 runs to 16 residues. Germline CDR1 DFQATT, CDR2 SNEGSKA (reference sequence). The CDR3 sequence is CSAAKGTTTSTDTQYF. CDR3 sequence (DNA): TGCAGTGCTGCCAAAGGGACTACCACTAGCACAGATACGCAGTATTTT.

This clonotype has a handful of counts. J is TRBJ1-2 and V is TRBV7-9; unclear D gene. This CDR3 contains 12 residues. Per the germline V gene, CDR1 is SEHNR and CDR2 is FQNEAQ (reference sequence). V lost 8 bases and J 4 bases, leaving 11 bases between the germline ends. CDR3 sequence reads: CASGQDFYGYTF. The CDR3, as DNA: TGTGCCAGCGGCCAAGACTTCTATGGCTACACCTTC.

This clonotype has a count of ten or more. This sequence joins TRBV5-1 and TRBJ2-1, with D tentatively TRBD2 (6 bases). The V gene lost 2 bases and the J gene lost 0 bases, with 9 bases spanning the gap. CDR3 size: 15 residues. The germline V gene encodes CDR1 SGHRS and CDR2 YFSETQ. CDR3 DNA: TGCGCCAGCAGCTTTAGCGGAAGCTCCTACAATGAGCAGTTCTTC. The encoded protein is CASSFSGSSYNEQFF.

This clonotype was detected only a few times. The V and J genes are TRBV27 and TRBJ2-7; tentatively, D is TRBD1 (6 bases). The CDR3 consists of 14 residues. CDR1 is MNHEY and CDR2 is SMNVEV in the germline V gene (reference sequence). The V end lost 4 bases, the J end lost 5 bases, and 15 bases lay between the germline ends. CDR3 nucleotides: TGTGCCAGCAGTTCCCCCCCGGGACACCACGAGCAGTACTTC. It translates to CASSSPPGHHEQYF.

A word on this clonotype: The germline gene is not matched at one end of the junction; a read error may be the cause. The rearrangement joins TRBV7-2 to TRBJ2-3, with no clear D. The length of the CDR3 is 11 residues. CDR1 is SGHTA and CDR2 is FQGNSA in the germline V gene. CDR3 amino acids: CVSSLKDTQYF. The CDR3 DNA is TGTGTCAGCAGCTTGAAAGATACGCAGTATTTT.

This clonotype showed up many times. The chain has TRBV10-3 and TRBJ1-5; no definite D call. Germline CDR1 and CDR2: ENHRY and SYGVKD. Trimming stripped 0 bases from V and 4 bases from J, with 1 base between. The CDR3 extends over 12 amino acids. CDR3 protein: CAISESNQPQHF. CDR3 bases: TGTGCCATCAGTGAGTCTAATCAGCCCCAGCATTTT.

The V gene is TRBV6-2 or TRBV6-3, the J gene TRBJ2-7, with 7 bases that match TRBD1. This CDR3 has 13 amino acids. The junction had 9 bases not matched to a gene; V was cut back by 6 bases and J by 7 bases. The germline V gene encodes CDR1 MNHEY and CDR2 SVGEGT. The CDR3 protein is CASRPQGMGEQYF. CDR3 nucleotide sequence: TGTGCCAGCAGACCACAGGGGATGGGAGAGCAGTACTTC.

The chain is built from TRBV28 and TRBJ2-3; TRBD1 matches at 8 bases. The CDR3 consists of 17 residues. Trimming removed 4 bases from V and 1 base from J; junction bases left unmatched: 10. Germline CDR1 reads MDHEN; CDR2 reads SYDVKM. CDR3 sequence: CASSSQSGGEGTDTQYF. For the CDR3, the DNA is TGTGCCAGCAGTTCGCAATCAGGGGGCGAAGGCACAGATACGCAGTATTTT.

This clonotype turned up a few times. The rearrangement links TRBV19 to TRBJ2-5; TRBD1 is a possible D gene (5 bases). The V and J ends lost 7 bases and 5 bases respectively, with 11 bases between them. The V gene's germline CDR1 is LNHDA and CDR2 SQIVND (reference sequence). CDR3 length: 12 residues. This CDR3 is CASMGRAETQYF. The CDR3 nucleotides read TGTGCCAGTATGGGCAGGGCGGAGACCCAGTACTTC.

The genes are TRBV6-5 and TRBJ1-5, with D perhaps TRBD1 (5 bases). Deletions cut 6 bases from V and 0 bases from J, with 9 bases between. Germline V gene lookup returns CDR1 MNHEY and CDR2 SVGAGI. CDR3 length: 14 amino acids. CDR3 DNA sequence: TGTGCCAGCAGCCGGGGCACTAGCAATCAGCCCCAGCATTTT. It translates to CASSRGTSNQPQHF.

The rearrangement joins TRBV28 to TRBJ2-7, with D unresolved. The V end lost 4 bases, the J end lost 3 bases, and 7 bases lay between the germline ends. Germline CDR1 reads MDHEN; CDR2 reads SYDVKM. This CDR3 spans 12 amino acids. CDR3 protein: CASSSHLYEQYF. The CDR3 DNA reads TGTGCCAGCAGTTCGCATCTCTACGAGCAGTACTTC.

This chain links TRBV6-2 or TRBV6-3 with TRBJ2-1; D not resolved. The CDR3 sequence is 14 residues long. The germline gives CDR1 MNHEY, CDR2 SVGEGT. Trimming stripped 0 bases from V and 6 bases from J, with 9 bases between. CDR3 sequence: CASSYSLTGNEQFF. The CDR3 nucleotides are TGTGCCAGCAGTTACTCCCTCACCGGCAATGAGCAGTTCTTC.